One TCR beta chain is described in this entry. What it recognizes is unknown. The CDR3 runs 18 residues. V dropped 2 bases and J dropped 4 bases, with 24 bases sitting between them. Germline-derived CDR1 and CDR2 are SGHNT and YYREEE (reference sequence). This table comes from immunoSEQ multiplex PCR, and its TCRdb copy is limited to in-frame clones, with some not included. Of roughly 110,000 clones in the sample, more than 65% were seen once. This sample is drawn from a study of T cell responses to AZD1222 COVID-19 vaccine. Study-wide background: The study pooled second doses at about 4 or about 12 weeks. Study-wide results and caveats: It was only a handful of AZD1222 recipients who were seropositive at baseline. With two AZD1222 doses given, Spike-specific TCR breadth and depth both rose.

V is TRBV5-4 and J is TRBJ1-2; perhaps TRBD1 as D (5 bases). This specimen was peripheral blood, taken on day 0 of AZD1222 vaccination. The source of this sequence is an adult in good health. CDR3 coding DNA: TGTGCCAGCAGCTTCTTCTCAAACCGGCAGGGCCTTTCCTATGGCTACACCTTC. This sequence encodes CASSFFSNRQGLSYGYTF.